This T cell receptor beta chain was observed in a study of T-cell memory formation after mild COVID-19. Study-level information: TCR clusters were mostly donor specific.

The V end was cut by 2 bases, the J end by 6 bases, with 1 base between. This CDR3 region has 10 residues. Barcoded TCR alpha and TCR beta cDNA libraries with UMIs came from 5'RACE using constant-segment primers. Each CDR3 protein gets one entry after TCRdb re-called the 5' RACE reads with MiXCR. Of hundreds of thousands of distinct CDR3 sequences in the sample, approximately 20% are singletons; the top ten hold roughly 21%. Input material: PBMCs or a T cell subset sorted from them (not recorded which). This chain joins TRBV12-3 or TRBV12-4 and TRBJ1-2, with no clear D. The sequence was collected from a man aged 18 to 29 who had mild COVID-19 (a few samples of this study predate the infection). Cell type and time point are not known. The CDR3 loop reads CASSLHGYTF. CDR3 nucleotide sequence: TGTGCCAGCAGTTTACATGGCTACACCTTC.